This record covers a single T cell receptor (beta chain). Multiplex PCR in two rounds served to amplify TCR beta CDR3 from genomic DNA. Primers specific to each TRBV and TRBJ gene were used in first-round PCR. TCRdb recomputed calls from the multiplex PCR reads with MiXCR, one row per CDR3 protein. The sample shows 13,000 to 15,000 distinct CDR3 sequences, approximately 50% of them seen only once. This sample stems from a study of prognosis after radiotherapy for stage I lung cancer. Germline loops: CDR1 SEHNR, CDR2 FQNEAQ (reference sequence). The CDR3 runs to 15 residues. V was clipped by 5 bases and J by 3 bases, with 15 bases between them.

The source of this sequence is a donor over 45 with non-small cell lung cancer. The V call is TRBV7-9, the J call TRBJ2-3; D is perhaps TRBD1 (6 bases). This specimen was PBMCs, taken before or after stereotactic body radiation therapy (not recorded which). The CDR3 sequence: CASSPARGLTDTQYF. The CDR3 bases are TGTGCCAGCAGCCCAGCAAGGGGGTTGACAGATACGCAGTATTTT.